The clone carrying this T cell receptor (beta chain) was seen more than once but under ten times. Its specificity is unknown. The data derive from a study of CD4+ T cells in melanoma. Study-wide results and limits: Diverse differentiation states were reported for melanoma neoantigen-specific CD4+ T cells. CD8+ T cell, macrophage and B cell function reportedly correlated with neoantigen-specific CD4+ T cells.

The germline V gene encodes CDR1 MNHEY and CDR2 SMNVEV (reference sequence). The length of the CDR3 is 15 residues. Trimming removed 6 bases from V and 9 bases from J, with 21 bases in between. The data were produced by immunoSEQ multiplex PCR, yet TCRdb's version contains in-frame clones alone and is incomplete. The sample consists of roughly 10,000 clones, 65% to 70% of them appearing once. The source of this sequence is a human donor with melanoma. The V call is TRBV27, the J call TRBJ2-4, with D hard to call. The sample consisted of cells from a culture (not recorded whether cultured in vitro). The CDR3 coding sequence is TGTGCCAGCAGGACTCTCGAAGCTCGACGGAGCATTCAGTACTTC. It yields the protein CASRTLEARRSIQYF.